This is a list of T cell receptor beta chains from one sample in a study of OX40 agonist ivuxolimab in advanced cancers. The table came from immunoSEQ multiplex PCR; TCRdb's copy has only in-frame clones and leaves some out. The table has some 70,000 clones, over 80% seen once. The source was CD4+ or CD8+ T cells sorted from blood, collected in a trial of the OX40 agonist ivuxolimab. These receptors came from an adult with an advanced solid tumor such as melanoma, head and neck, liver or kidney cancer. CDR3s include the opening cysteine and the closing phenylalanine or tryptophan.

v_call: TRBV7-6
j_call: TRBJ1-5
cdr3_aa: CASSLTGDQPQHF

v_call: TRBV11-2
j_call: TRBJ2-3
cdr3_aa: CASKDWDYTDTQYF

v_call: TRBV5-1
j_call: TRBJ1-6
cdr3_aa: CASSLAAGVGSPLHF

v_call: TRBV5-4
j_call: TRBJ1-1
cdr3_aa: CASSPGGMNTEAFF

v_call: TRBV28
j_call: TRBJ1-2
cdr3_aa: CASSSTVKYGYTF

v_call: TRBV18
j_call: TRBJ1-3
cdr3_aa: CASSHGTEGNTIYF

v_call: TRBV18
j_call: TRBJ1-2
cdr3_aa: CASSPFSGRADGYTF

v_call: TRBV4-3
j_call: TRBJ2-3
cdr3_aa: CASSQETAGMSTDTQYF

v_call: TRBV19
j_call: TRBJ2-5
cdr3_aa: CASSIGASSVETQYF

v_call: TRBV10-3
j_call: TRBJ2-2
cdr3_aa: CAISASAGTGELFF

v_call: TRBV2
j_call: TRBJ1-4
cdr3_aa: CAGRQGNEKLFF

v_call: TRBV6-5
j_call: TRBJ2-1
cdr3_aa: CASSYSFRTSYNEQFF

v_call: TRBV5-1
j_call: TRBJ2-3
cdr3_aa: CASSLDPGEQTQYF

v_call: TRBV6-1
j_call: TRBJ1-1
cdr3_aa: CASSGTTAFF

v_call: TRBV9
j_call: TRBJ1-3
cdr3_aa: CASSLTQGQSRNTIYF

v_call: TRBV5-4
j_call: TRBJ2-3
cdr3_aa: CASSPEVAGSLGTQYF

v_call: TRBV7-2
j_call: TRBJ2-7
cdr3_aa: CASSHDRAYEQYF

v_call: TRBV5-1
j_call: TRBJ1-6
cdr3_aa: CASSADRRRGSPLHF